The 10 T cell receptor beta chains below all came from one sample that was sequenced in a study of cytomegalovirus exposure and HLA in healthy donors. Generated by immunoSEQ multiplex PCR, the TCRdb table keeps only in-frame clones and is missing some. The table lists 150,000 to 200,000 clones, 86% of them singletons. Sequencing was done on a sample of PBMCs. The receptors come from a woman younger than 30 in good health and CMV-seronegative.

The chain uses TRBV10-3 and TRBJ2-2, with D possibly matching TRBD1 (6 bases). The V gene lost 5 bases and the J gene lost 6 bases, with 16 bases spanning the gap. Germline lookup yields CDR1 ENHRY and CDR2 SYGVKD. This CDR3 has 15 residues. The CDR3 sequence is CAISRQLQGAGELFF. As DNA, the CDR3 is TGTGCCATCAGTCGGCAATTACAGGGCGCCGGGGAGCTGTTTTTT.

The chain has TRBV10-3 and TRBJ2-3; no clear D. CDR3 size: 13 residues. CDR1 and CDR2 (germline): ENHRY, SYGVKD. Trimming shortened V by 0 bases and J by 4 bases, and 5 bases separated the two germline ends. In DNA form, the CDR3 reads TGTGCCATCAGTGAGTCGAAGCCAGATACGCAGTATTTT. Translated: CAISESKPDTQYF.

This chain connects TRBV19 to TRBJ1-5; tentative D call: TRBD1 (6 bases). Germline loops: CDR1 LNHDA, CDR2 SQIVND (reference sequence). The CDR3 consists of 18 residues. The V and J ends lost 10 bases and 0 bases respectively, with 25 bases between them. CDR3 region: CATLESGVGWDSNQPQHF. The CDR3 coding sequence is TGTGCCACTCTGGAGTCAGGGGTAGGGTGGGATAGCAATCAGCCCCAGCATTTT.

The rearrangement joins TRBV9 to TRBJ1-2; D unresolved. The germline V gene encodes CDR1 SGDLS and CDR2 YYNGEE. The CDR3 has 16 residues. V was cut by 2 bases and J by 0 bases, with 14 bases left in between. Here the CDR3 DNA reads TGTGCCAGCAGCGTCTTGGCCAACAGAGCTAACTATGGCTACACCTTC. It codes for CASSVLANRANYGYTF.

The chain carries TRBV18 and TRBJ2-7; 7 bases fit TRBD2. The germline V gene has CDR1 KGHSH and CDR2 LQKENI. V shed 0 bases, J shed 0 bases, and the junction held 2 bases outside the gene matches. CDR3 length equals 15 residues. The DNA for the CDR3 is TGTGCCAGCTCACCACCGGGGGGGAGCTCCTACGAGCAGTACTTC. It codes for CASSPPGGSSYEQYF.

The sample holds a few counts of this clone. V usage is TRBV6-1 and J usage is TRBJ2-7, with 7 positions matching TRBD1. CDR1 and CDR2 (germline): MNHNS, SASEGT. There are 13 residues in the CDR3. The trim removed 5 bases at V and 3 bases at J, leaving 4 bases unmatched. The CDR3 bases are TGTGCCAGCAGTATCCGGACAGGCTACGAGCAGTACTTC. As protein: CASSIRTGYEQYF.

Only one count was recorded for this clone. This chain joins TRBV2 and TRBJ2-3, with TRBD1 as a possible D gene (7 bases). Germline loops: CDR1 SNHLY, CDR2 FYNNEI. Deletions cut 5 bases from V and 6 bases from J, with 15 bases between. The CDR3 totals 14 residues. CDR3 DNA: TGTGCCAGCAGTAGACAGGGAGGATTGGATACGCAGTATTTT. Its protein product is CASSRQGGLDTQYF.

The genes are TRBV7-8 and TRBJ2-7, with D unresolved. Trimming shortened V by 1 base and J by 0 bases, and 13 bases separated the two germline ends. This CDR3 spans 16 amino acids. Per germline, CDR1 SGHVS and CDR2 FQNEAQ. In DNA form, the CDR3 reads TGTGCCAGCAGCTTAGGAGCGACTTTGCTCTCCTACGAGCAGTACTTC. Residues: CASSLGATLLSYEQYF.

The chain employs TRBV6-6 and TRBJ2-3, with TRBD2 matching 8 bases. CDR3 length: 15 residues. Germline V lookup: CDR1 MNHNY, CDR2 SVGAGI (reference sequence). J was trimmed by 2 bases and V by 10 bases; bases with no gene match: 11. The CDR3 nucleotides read TGTGCCACCTCTAGGACTAGCCGGGTCACAGATACGCAGTATTTT. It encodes CATSRTSRVTDTQYF.

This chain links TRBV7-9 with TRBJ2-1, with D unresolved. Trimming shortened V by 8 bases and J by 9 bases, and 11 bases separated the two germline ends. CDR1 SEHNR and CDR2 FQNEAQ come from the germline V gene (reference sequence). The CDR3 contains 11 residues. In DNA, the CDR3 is TGTGCCAGCCCGAAGCCGTTTGAGCAGTTCTTC. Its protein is CASPKPFEQFF.